Listed below are T cell receptor beta chains from one sample, sequenced in a study of CD8 T cells in Susac syndrome. TCRdb re-analysed the immunoSEQ multiplex PCR reads in MiXCR, keeping a single row per CDR3 protein. The sample includes 100,000 to 150,000 distinct CDR3 sequences, around 92% of them seen just once. Sequenced material: CD4+ T cells from PBMCs. The receptors were gathered from a human donor with multiple sclerosis. Each CDR3 is given with its conserved first and last residue. Each record gives: J gene, D gene, V gene, clone size, CDR3 DNA, CDR3 protein. D genes are given only for firm matches. Some rows mark clone size as missing; the rest say once, few, many or name a class of expanded clone.

j_call: TRBJ2-7; d_call: TRBD1; v_call: TRBV7-2; clone_size: -; cdr3_nt: TGTGCCAGCAGCTTAGGGGACAGGGGGCGGTACGAGCAGTACTTC; cdr3_aa: CASSLGDRGRYEQYF
j_call: TRBJ1-1; d_call: -; v_call: TRBV10-1; clone_size: -; cdr3_nt: TGCGCCAGCAGTGAACGGACTAAGAACACTGAAGCTTTCTTT; cdr3_aa: CASSERTKNTEAFF
j_call: TRBJ1-3; d_call: -; v_call: TRBV30; clone_size: -; cdr3_nt: TGTGCCTGGAGTGTACAAAGGGGAGGAAACACCATATATTTT; cdr3_aa: CAWSVQRGGNTIYF
j_call: TRBJ1-6; d_call: -; v_call: TRBV14; clone_size: few; cdr3_nt: TGTGCCAGCAGCCTGGGAGCCTCCTATAATTCACCCCTCCACTTT; cdr3_aa: CASSLGASYNSPLHF
j_call: TRBJ1-1; d_call: -; v_call: TRBV7-2; clone_size: -; cdr3_nt: TGTGCCAGCAGCCGAGATTCAGGGTTCGGAGCTTTCTTT; cdr3_aa: CASSRDSGFGAFF
j_call: TRBJ1-2; d_call: -; v_call: TRBV6-5; clone_size: -; cdr3_nt: TGTGCCAGCAGTTACGAGGTTGACAGTGGGCATGGCTACACCTTC; cdr3_aa: CASSYEVDSGHGYTF
j_call: TRBJ1-6; d_call: -; v_call: TRBV7-9; clone_size: few; cdr3_nt: TGTGCCAGCAGTCGGGAAAGCTCCTATAATTCACCCCTCCACTTT; cdr3_aa: CASSRESSYNSPLHF
j_call: TRBJ2-7; d_call: -; v_call: TRBV20-1; clone_size: -; cdr3_nt: TGCAGTGCTAGAGGAGCCTTTTACGAGCAGTACTTC; cdr3_aa: CSARGAFYEQYF
j_call: TRBJ1-5; d_call: -; v_call: TRBV19; clone_size: -; cdr3_nt: TGTGCCAGTACCACGACAGCACATAGCAATCAGCCCCAGCATTTT; cdr3_aa: CASTTTAHSNQPQHF
j_call: TRBJ1-6; d_call: -; v_call: TRBV5-4; clone_size: -; cdr3_nt: TGTGCCAGCAGCTACGGACACAGTCTTAATAATTCACCCCTCCACTTT; cdr3_aa: CASSYGHSLNNSPLHF
j_call: TRBJ1-1; d_call: -; v_call: TRBV5-1; clone_size: -; cdr3_nt: TGCGCCAGCAGCGGAGACAGGTTTGAAGCTTTCTTT; cdr3_aa: CASSGDRFEAFF
j_call: TRBJ1-1; d_call: -; v_call: TRBV28; clone_size: -; cdr3_nt: TGTGCCAGCAGTTTATCGGGCGGAAGTTGGACTGAAGCTTTCTTT; cdr3_aa: CASSLSGGSWTEAFF
j_call: TRBJ2-1; d_call: -; v_call: TRBV29-1; clone_size: -; cdr3_nt: TGCAGCGTTGCCCCCCCAGTAGGGATAGATGAGCAGTTCTTC; cdr3_aa: CSVAPPVGIDEQFF
j_call: TRBJ1-1; d_call: -; v_call: TRBV11-2; clone_size: once; cdr3_nt: TGTGCCAGCGGACAAGCCTTAGGTGGGACTGAAGCTTTCTTT; cdr3_aa: CASGQALGGTEAFF
j_call: TRBJ2-7; d_call: -; v_call: TRBV12-3/TRBV12-4; clone_size: -; cdr3_nt: TGTGCCAGCAGTTTAGGTTTGGCCTACGAGCAGTACTTC; cdr3_aa: CASSLGLAYEQYF
j_call: TRBJ2-7; d_call: -; v_call: TRBV28; clone_size: -; cdr3_nt: TGTGCCAGCAGCTTGGTTTCCTACGAGCAGTACTTC; cdr3_aa: CASSLVSYEQYF
j_call: TRBJ1-1; d_call: -; v_call: TRBV12-3/TRBV12-4; clone_size: -; cdr3_nt: TGTGCCAGCAGTAGGGATCGGCTGAACACTGAAGCTTTCTTT; cdr3_aa: CASSRDRLNTEAFF
j_call: TRBJ2-3; d_call: -; v_call: TRBV4-1; clone_size: -; cdr3_nt: TGCGCCAGCAGCCAAGATCCCACGGGGCTGGAGACAGATACGCAGTATTTT; cdr3_aa: CASSQDPTGLETDTQYF
j_call: TRBJ2-3; d_call: TRBD1; v_call: TRBV6-4; clone_size: -; cdr3_nt: TGTGCCAGCAGTGAAGGTGGACAGGGGACATCTTCCGCCACAGATACGCAGTATTTT; cdr3_aa: CASSEGGQGTSSATDTQYF
j_call: TRBJ2-3; d_call: -; v_call: TRBV11-3; clone_size: -; cdr3_nt: TGTGCCAGCAGCTTAGTACGGGGGCGCACAGATACGCAGTATTTT; cdr3_aa: CASSLVRGRTDTQYF
j_call: TRBJ1-1; d_call: -; v_call: TRBV6-1; clone_size: -; cdr3_nt: TGTGCCAGCAGTGGAAAGCAGGGGTGGAGCACTGAAGCTTTCTTT; cdr3_aa: CASSGKQGWSTEAFF
j_call: TRBJ2-4; d_call: -; v_call: TRBV6-5; clone_size: -; cdr3_nt: TGTGCCAGCAGTTACTCGTGGATACAGAAAAACATTCAGTACTTC; cdr3_aa: CASSYSWIQKNIQYF
j_call: TRBJ1-1; d_call: TRBD1; v_call: TRBV14; clone_size: -; cdr3_nt: TGTGCCAGCAGCCAAGAGGCCCCTTATAATCGGGACAGCTCCAAACGGGGCACTGAAGCTTTCTTT; cdr3_aa: CASSQEAPYNRDSSKRGTEAFF
j_call: TRBJ1-6; d_call: -; v_call: TRBV7-3; clone_size: -; cdr3_nt: TGTGCCAGCAGCTTAACAGGGGGAAATAATTCACCCCTCCACTTT; cdr3_aa: CASSLTGGNNSPLHF
j_call: TRBJ1-2; d_call: -; v_call: TRBV12-3/TRBV12-4; clone_size: -; cdr3_nt: TGTGCCAGCAGATCACAGGCGACTAACTATGGCTACACCTTC; cdr3_aa: CASRSQATNYGYTF
j_call: TRBJ1-2; d_call: -; v_call: TRBV6-5; clone_size: once; cdr3_nt: TGTGCCAGCATCCCACCAGGCGGCAGTCACGGCTACACCTTC; cdr3_aa: CASIPPGGSHGYTF
j_call: TRBJ2-1; d_call: TRBD2; v_call: TRBV24-1; clone_size: -; cdr3_nt: TGTGCCACCAGTGACTTTGGACTAGCGGGGATCAATGAGCAGTTCTTC; cdr3_aa: CATSDFGLAGINEQFF
j_call: TRBJ1-2; d_call: -; v_call: TRBV19; clone_size: -; cdr3_nt: TGTGCCAGTAGTCCCCAGGGAGACAATGGCTACACCTTC; cdr3_aa: CASSPQGDNGYTF
j_call: TRBJ2-5; d_call: TRBD2; v_call: TRBV6-6; clone_size: -; cdr3_nt: TGTGCCAGCATTGTAAAGCGGGGTTTGAGGGAGACCCAGTACTTC; cdr3_aa: CASIVKRGLRETQYF
j_call: TRBJ1-6; d_call: -; v_call: TRBV5-1; clone_size: -; cdr3_nt: TGCGCCAGCAGCTTGGGTGGAGGACCAAATTCACCCCTCCACTTT; cdr3_aa: CASSLGGGPNSPLHF
j_call: TRBJ2-3; d_call: -; v_call: TRBV7-9; clone_size: once; cdr3_nt: TGTGCCAGCAGACTTGACAGCACAGATACGCAGTATTTT; cdr3_aa: CASRLDSTDTQYF
j_call: TRBJ1-1; d_call: -; v_call: TRBV6-6; clone_size: -; cdr3_nt: TGTGCCAGCACCCTTCGGGGAGGGGCGTGGGGCACTGAAGCTTTCTTT; cdr3_aa: CASTLRGGAWGTEAFF
j_call: TRBJ2-1; d_call: TRBD2; v_call: TRBV29-1; clone_size: -; cdr3_nt: TGCAGCGTGAGGGCGAGCGGGGACGGGGAGCAGTTCTTC; cdr3_aa: CSVRASGDGEQFF
j_call: TRBJ1-2; d_call: -; v_call: TRBV2; clone_size: -; cdr3_nt: TGTGCCAGCATCCAAACCGGGGCTAACTATGGCTACACCTTC; cdr3_aa: CASIQTGANYGYTF
j_call: TRBJ1-2; d_call: -; v_call: TRBV29-1; clone_size: -; cdr3_nt: TGCAGCGTTATAGGGGGGACTAACTATGGCTACACCTTC; cdr3_aa: CSVIGGTNYGYTF
j_call: TRBJ2-2; d_call: TRBD1; v_call: TRBV19; clone_size: once; cdr3_nt: TGTGCCAGTAGGGTGGGACAGTACACCGGGGAGCTGTTTTTT; cdr3_aa: CASRVGQYTGELFF
j_call: TRBJ1-5; d_call: TRBD1; v_call: TRBV12-3/TRBV12-4; clone_size: -; cdr3_nt: TGTGCCAGCAGTTTCAACAGGGGACAGCCCCAGCATTTT; cdr3_aa: CASSFNRGQPQHF
j_call: TRBJ2-5; d_call: -; v_call: TRBV19; clone_size: once; cdr3_nt: TGTGCCAGTAGTACCCCCCAAGAGACCCAGTACTTC; cdr3_aa: CASSTPQETQYF
j_call: TRBJ1-1; d_call: -; v_call: TRBV7-9; clone_size: few; cdr3_nt: TGTGCCAGCAGCTTGATGAGTAACACTGAAGCTTTCTTT; cdr3_aa: CASSLMSNTEAFF
j_call: TRBJ2-3; d_call: -; v_call: TRBV7-6; clone_size: -; cdr3_nt: TGTGCCAGCAGCTCGGGACACAGCACAGATACGCAGTATTTT; cdr3_aa: CASSSGHSTDTQYF
j_call: TRBJ2-1; d_call: TRBD2; v_call: TRBV4-1; clone_size: -; cdr3_nt: TGCGCCAGCAGCCAAGCTCTGGCGGGGGGGCCCCGCAATGAGCAGTTCTTC; cdr3_aa: CASSQALAGGPRNEQFF
j_call: TRBJ1-4; d_call: -; v_call: TRBV9; clone_size: -; cdr3_nt: TGTGCCAGCAGCGTAGCGGCAGCCATCGGGGAAAAACTGTTTTTT; cdr3_aa: CASSVAAAIGEKLFF
j_call: TRBJ2-3; d_call: TRBD2; v_call: TRBV20-1; clone_size: -; cdr3_nt: TGCAGTGCTAGAATTAAGCGGGGGGGCATGACAGATACGCAGTATTTT; cdr3_aa: CSARIKRGGMTDTQYF
j_call: TRBJ1-6; d_call: -; v_call: TRBV12-3/TRBV12-4; clone_size: -; cdr3_nt: TGTGCCAGCAGCCTGGACAGTCGAACACCCCTCCACTTT; cdr3_aa: CASSLDSRTPLHF
j_call: TRBJ2-5; d_call: TRBD2; v_call: TRBV5-1; clone_size: once; cdr3_nt: TGCGCCAGCAGCCTCCGGGTTAGCGGGGGCTCCAAAGAGACCCAGTACTTC; cdr3_aa: CASSLRVSGGSKETQYF
j_call: TRBJ1-6; d_call: -; v_call: TRBV2; clone_size: -; cdr3_nt: TGTGCCAGCAGTGATAAGTTGAGCTCCTATAATTCACCCCTCCACTTT; cdr3_aa: CASSDKLSSYNSPLHF
j_call: TRBJ1-1; d_call: -; v_call: TRBV5-1; clone_size: -; cdr3_nt: TGCGCCAGCAGCTTGGACCCAGCGATGACTACTGAAGCTTTCTTT; cdr3_aa: CASSLDPAMTTEAFF
j_call: TRBJ1-5; d_call: -; v_call: TRBV7-2; clone_size: -; cdr3_nt: TGTGCCAGCAGCTTAAAAGGACACCAATATCAGCCCCAGCATTTT; cdr3_aa: CASSLKGHQYQPQHF
j_call: TRBJ1-1; d_call: -; v_call: TRBV20-1; clone_size: -; cdr3_nt: TGCAGTGTCGGAGGGAAGCGGGGGCGAGGGACTGAAGCTTTCTTT; cdr3_aa: CSVGGKRGRGTEAFF
j_call: TRBJ1-1; d_call: -; v_call: TRBV27; clone_size: -; cdr3_nt: TGTGCCAGCAGTTTAGAAGGGATTGACACTGAAGCTTTCTTT; cdr3_aa: CASSLEGIDTEAFF
j_call: TRBJ1-1; d_call: -; v_call: TRBV29-1; clone_size: -; cdr3_nt: TGCAGCGTTGAAGATTCTACCTTTGAAGCTTTCTTT; cdr3_aa: CSVEDSTFEAFF
j_call: TRBJ1-6; d_call: TRBD1; v_call: TRBV7-3; clone_size: -; cdr3_nt: TGTGCCAGCAGCTTAACCCAGACAGGGGGAAATTCACCCCTCCACTTT; cdr3_aa: CASSLTQTGGNSPLHF
j_call: TRBJ1-1; d_call: TRBD1; v_call: TRBV18; clone_size: -; cdr3_nt: TGTGCCAGCTCGCGGGTTGACAGGGGATATGACGAAGCTTTCTTT; cdr3_aa: CASSRVDRGYDEAFF
j_call: TRBJ1-1; d_call: -; v_call: TRBV28; clone_size: -; cdr3_nt: TGTGCCAGCAGCTCGGGGGGGCGAAAAACTGAAGCTTTCTTT; cdr3_aa: CASSSGGRKTEAFF
j_call: TRBJ1-1; d_call: TRBD1; v_call: TRBV20-1; clone_size: once; cdr3_nt: TGCAGTGCTCTCCGGGACAGGGCGTCTGAAGCTTTCTTT; cdr3_aa: CSALRDRASEAFF